The clone carrying this T cell receptor (beta chain) was observed a few times. Antigen unknown. The sample belongs to a study of T-cell memory formation after mild COVID-19. Findings of the study overall: Cross-reactive memory seemingly joined, as some responding clones were found in pre-infection memory. Day 15 to 85 contracting clones showed balanced CD4/CD8; day 15 to 37 expanders favored CD4+.

The CDR3 runs 17 residues. Trimming shortened V by 2 bases and J by 5 bases, and 21 bases separated the two germline ends. Germline assignment: CDR1 MNHEY and CDR2 SVGEGT. 5'RACE with constant-segment primers built TCRalpha and TCRbeta cDNA libraries with UMIs. TCRdb re-analysed the 5' RACE reads in MiXCR, keeping a single row per CDR3 protein. The table records roughly 350,000 distinct CDR3 sequences, 12% to 15% of them present only once. The sequence derives from a man younger than 30 who had mild COVID-19 (a few samples of this study predate the infection). Cell type and time point are not known. The genes are TRBV6-2 or TRBV6-3 and TRBJ1-1, with D maybe TRBD1 (5 bases). Sequenced sample: PBMCs or a T cell subset sorted from them (not recorded which). The CDR3 reads CASSYPRGAGKATEAFF. CDR3 sequence (DNA): TGTGCCAGCAGTTACCCCCGTGGGGCAGGTAAGGCGACTGAAGCTTTCTTT.